The TCR beta chain under discussion was sequenced for a study of cytotoxic CD8 clonotypes in ibrutinib-treated CLL. Overall study: A mean of around 250,000 productive templates and tens of thousands of productive rearrangements was obtained per sample.

Worth noting for this clone: The antigen remains undetermined.

The study's findings and limits: Rising at ibrutinib response, clonality subsequently fell back toward baseline at progression.

Trimming took 8 bases from V and 9 from J; bases not matched to a gene: 6. The CDR3 totals 13 residues. The V gene's germline CDR1 is MNHNS and CDR2 SASEGT. This table comes from immunoSEQ multiplex PCR, and its TCRdb copy is limited to in-frame clones, with some not included. The repertoire holds some 130,000 clones, with approximately 80% as singletons. Material: PBMCs, obtained after 24 months of ibrutinib treatment. This TCR derives from a human donor with chronic lymphocytic leukemia. The V and J genes are TRBV6-1 and TRBJ2-1; 11 nucleotides match TRBD2. CDR3 residues: CASDPGLAAEQFF. The CDR3 DNA sequence: TGTGCCAGCGATCCGGGACTAGCGGCTGAGCAGTTCTTC.